This T cell receptor beta chain appears in the sequencing data of a study of blood T cell repertoires in COVID-19. V lost 2 bases and J 7 bases, leaving 12 bases between the germline ends. The CDR3 extends over 15 amino acids. Original data processing: Amplification of reference gene primers was used by the study to estimate nucleated cell counts. TCRdb's copy holds only in-frame clones and misses some; the assay was immunoSEQ multiplex PCR. That table is the source of V, J and clone size, and D and trimming were worked out from the DNA. The table includes approximately 120,000 clones, nearly 85% detected once.

The chain joins TRBV23-1 to TRBJ1-6; D is undetermined. TRBV23-1 is assigned to the ORF class and has an uncertain function. The sequencing input was peripheral blood. This receptor was taken from a woman between 50 and 59 years old with acute or convalescent COVID-19. The DNA of the CDR3 is TGCGCCAGCAGTCAAGGTCTAATCCTGAATTCACCCCTCCACTTT. Translation: CASSQGLILNSPLHF.